The entry that follows covers one T cell receptor (beta chain) sequence. Authors' methods: Reference gene primer amplification yielded estimated nucleated cell counts. Only in-frame clones appear in the TCRdb table, and some are missing; sequencing was by immunoSEQ multiplex PCR. That table gives V, J and clone size, and the DNA gave D and trimming. Of roughly 150,000 clones detected, around 79% appear once; the ten largest clones hold 7% to 10%. CDR1 is MNHEY and CDR2 is SVGAGI in the germline V gene. Trimming cost V 0 bases and J 3 bases, with 11 bases left between them. The CDR3 sequence is 15 residues long. The data originate from a study of blood T cell repertoires in COVID-19. Overall study: Italy, Spain and the United States were the sources of the convalescent and acute COVID-19 samples. T cells, B-cell-depleted T cells, or PBMCs supplied cDNA or gDNA.

In Seattle, patients joined the study during active infection and were tracked longitudinally. This clonotype was obtained from a woman aged 55-70 years with COVID-19, enrolled during active disease. The gene calls are TRBV6-5 and TRBJ1-1; D uncertain. Sequencing was performed on peripheral blood. The CDR3 DNA follows: TGTGCCAGCAGTTACTCATACGGGATCGACACTGAAGCTTTCTTT. This encodes CASSYSYGIDTEAFF.